Described below is a single TCR beta chain sequence and its context. V was shortened by 7 bases and J by 11 bases, with 23 bases between the two germline ends. The CDR3 sequence is 13 residues long. Germline CDR1 reads SQVTM; CDR2 reads ANQGSEA. The sample originates from a study of blood T cell repertoires in COVID-19. Study overall: Sample material is recorded as cDNA or gDNA derived from T cells, B-cell-depleted T cells, or PBMCs.

TCRdb keeps only in-frame clones here, not all; method: immunoSEQ multiplex PCR. The data contain under 200,000 clones, roughly 88% of them singletons. Participant age was about 18 to 100 years, and participants resided in around 24 US areas. Cohort placement rested on clinical history that participants reported themselves. This clonotype was sampled from a woman between 50 and 59 years old who had recovered from COVID-19. The J gene is TRBJ1-1, the V gene TRBV29-1; D is undetermined. The sample consisted of PBMCs or T cells enriched from blood (not recorded which). CDR3 nucleotides: TGCAGCGCCAGGCCGAGTCGCTTCGGTGTGGCTTTCTTT. This translates into CSARPSRFGVAFF.